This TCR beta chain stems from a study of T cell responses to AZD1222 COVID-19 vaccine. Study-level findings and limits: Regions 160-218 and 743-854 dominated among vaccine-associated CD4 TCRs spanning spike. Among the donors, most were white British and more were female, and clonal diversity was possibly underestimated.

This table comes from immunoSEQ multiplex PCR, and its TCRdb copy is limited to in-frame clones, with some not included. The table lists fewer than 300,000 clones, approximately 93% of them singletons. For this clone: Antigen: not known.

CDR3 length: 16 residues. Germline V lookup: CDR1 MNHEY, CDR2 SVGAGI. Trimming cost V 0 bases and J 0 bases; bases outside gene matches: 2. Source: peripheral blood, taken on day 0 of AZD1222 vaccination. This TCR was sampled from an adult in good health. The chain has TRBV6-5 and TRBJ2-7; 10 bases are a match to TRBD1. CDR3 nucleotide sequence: TGTGCCAGCAGTTACTCCGGGACAGGGGACTCCTACGAGCAGTACTTC. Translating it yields CASSYSGTGDSYEQYF.